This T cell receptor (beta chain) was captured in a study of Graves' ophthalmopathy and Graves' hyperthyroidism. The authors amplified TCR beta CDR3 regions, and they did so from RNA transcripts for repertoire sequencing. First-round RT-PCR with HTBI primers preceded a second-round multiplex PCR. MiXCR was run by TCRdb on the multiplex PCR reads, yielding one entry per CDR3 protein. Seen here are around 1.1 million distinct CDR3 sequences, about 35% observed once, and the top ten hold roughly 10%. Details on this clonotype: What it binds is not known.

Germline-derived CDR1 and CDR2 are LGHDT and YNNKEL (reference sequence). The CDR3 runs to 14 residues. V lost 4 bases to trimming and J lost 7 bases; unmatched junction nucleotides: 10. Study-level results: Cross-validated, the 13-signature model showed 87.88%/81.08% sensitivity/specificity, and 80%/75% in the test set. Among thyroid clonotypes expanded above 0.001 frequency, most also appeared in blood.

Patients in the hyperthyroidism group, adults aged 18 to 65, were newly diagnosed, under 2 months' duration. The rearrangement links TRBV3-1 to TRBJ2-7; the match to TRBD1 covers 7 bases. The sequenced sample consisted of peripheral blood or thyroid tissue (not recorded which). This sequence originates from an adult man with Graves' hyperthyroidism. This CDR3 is CASSLTQQGWEQYF. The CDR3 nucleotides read TGTGCCAGCAGCCTCACCCAACAGGGGTGGGAGCAGTACTTC.